This T cell receptor (beta chain) appears in the sequencing data of a study of T cell repertoires in ileal Crohn's disease. The CDR3 contains 16 residues. CDR1 SGDLS and CDR2 YYNGEE come from the germline V gene. V was pared by 5 bases and J by 12 bases, with 15 bases of the junction left unmatched. TCRdb's copy holds only in-frame clones and misses some; the assay was immunoSEQ multiplex PCR. The sample lists 15,000 to 20,000 clones, 93% seen once, with around 3.2% in the top ten. The TCR originated in an adult with Crohn's disease. Material: ileal tissue. The V call is TRBV9, the J call TRBJ2-2; TRBD2 aligns across 11 bases. The CDR3 sequence: CASSGREGASGGQLFF. The CDR3 DNA follows: TGTGCCAGCAGTGGAAGAGAGGGGGCTAGCGGGGGGCAGCTGTTTTTT.